This is a list of T cell receptor beta chains from one sample in a study of graft-versus-host responses after intestinal transplantation. TCRdb's copy holds only in-frame clones and misses some; the assay was immunoSEQ multiplex PCR. The data show roughly 93,000 clones, roughly 92% seen once. These TCRs are of unknown antigen specificity. The sequencing used unstimulated CD8+ T cells sorted from spleen or lymph node cells, collected before transplant. The origin of the receptors is a human donor who was the organ donor for an intestinal transplant. Both conserved end residues are part of each CDR3. A D gene is named only where the DNA matches it firmly. The listing skips clone size in some rows; elsewhere it reads once, few, many or a size class.

v_call: TRBV4-3; clone_size: once; j_call: TRBJ1-2; d_call: TRBD1; cdr3_nt: TGCGCCAGCAGCCTTTTCGGGACAGGCTATGGCTACACCTTC; cdr3_aa: CASSLFGTGYGYTF
v_call: TRBV19; clone_size: .; j_call: TRBJ2-5; d_call: TRBD2; cdr3_nt: TGTGCCAGTAGTGTTAGACTAGCGGGAAAAGAGACCCAGTACTTC; cdr3_aa: CASSVRLAGKETQYF
v_call: TRBV4-1; clone_size: .; j_call: TRBJ2-2; d_call: TRBD1; cdr3_nt: TGCGCCAGCAGCCCCGACTTACCTTATCCCCGGGACAGCGCGAACACCGGGGAGCTGTTTTTT; cdr3_aa: CASSPDLPYPRDSANTGELFF
v_call: TRBV2; clone_size: .; j_call: TRBJ2-5; d_call: .; cdr3_nt: TGTGCCAGCAGTGATAGGTGGGAGCAGTACTTC; cdr3_aa: CASSDRWEQYF
v_call: TRBV7-9; clone_size: once; j_call: TRBJ2-7; d_call: .; cdr3_nt: TGTGCCAGCAGCCCCTTCTGGAGTGGAGACGCCTACGAGCAGTACTTC; cdr3_aa: CASSPFWSGDAYEQYF
v_call: TRBV4-3; clone_size: .; j_call: TRBJ2-7; d_call: .; cdr3_nt: TGCGCCAGCAGCCAAGCCCCAGCGGGCACCTACGAGCAGTACTTC; cdr3_aa: CASSQAPAGTYEQYF
v_call: TRBV19; clone_size: .; j_call: TRBJ2-6; d_call: .; cdr3_nt: TGTGCCAGTAATCTACTCCAGGGGACCGGGGCCAACGTCCTGACTTTC; cdr3_aa: CASNLLQGTGANVLTF
v_call: TRBV27; clone_size: .; j_call: TRBJ2-5; d_call: .; cdr3_nt: TGTGCCAGCAGTAGCCTGATACAAGAGACCCAGTACTTC; cdr3_aa: CASSSLIQETQYF
v_call: TRBV27; clone_size: .; j_call: TRBJ2-2; d_call: .; cdr3_nt: TGTGCCAGCAGTTTAATGCAGGCCGGGGAGCTGTTTTTT; cdr3_aa: CASSLMQAGELFF
v_call: TRBV4-1; clone_size: .; j_call: TRBJ2-7; d_call: TRBD1; cdr3_nt: TGCGCCAGCAGCCAAGGGGACAGGGAGAGTGGCGAGCAGTACTTC; cdr3_aa: CASSQGDRESGEQYF
v_call: TRBV19; clone_size: .; j_call: TRBJ1-5; d_call: .; cdr3_nt: TGTGCCAGTAGTAATTTTGCGGCGTTCAATCAGCCCCAGCATTTT; cdr3_aa: CASSNFAAFNQPQHF
v_call: TRBV7-6; clone_size: .; j_call: TRBJ2-1; d_call: .; cdr3_nt: TGTGCCAGCAGCTTAGGGACTTCCGACGGTTACTACAATGAGCAGTTCTTC; cdr3_aa: CASSLGTSDGYYNEQFF
v_call: TRBV19; clone_size: .; j_call: TRBJ2-6; d_call: .; cdr3_nt: TGTGCCAGTAGTCCGGACAGCTCTGGGGCCAACGTCCTGACTTTC; cdr3_aa: CASSPDSSGANVLTF
v_call: TRBV4-1; clone_size: .; j_call: TRBJ2-5; d_call: TRBD2; cdr3_nt: TGCGCCAGCAGCCAAGGACTAGCGGGGGGAACCCAAGAGACCCAGTACTTC; cdr3_aa: CASSQGLAGGTQETQYF
v_call: TRBV7-2; clone_size: .; j_call: TRBJ2-7; d_call: .; cdr3_nt: TGTGCCAGCAGCTTTGAGACAGGTACCTACGAGCAGTACTTC; cdr3_aa: CASSFETGTYEQYF
v_call: TRBV7-2; clone_size: .; j_call: TRBJ1-2; d_call: .; cdr3_nt: TGTGCCAGCAGCTTAGGGGGGGTAGGCTACACCTTC; cdr3_aa: CASSLGGVGYTF
v_call: TRBV2; clone_size: .; j_call: TRBJ1-2; d_call: .; cdr3_nt: TGTGCCACCAAACTCAAGGGGCAGAGCCCTAACTATGGCTACACCTTC; cdr3_aa: CATKLKGQSPNYGYTF
v_call: TRBV6-5; clone_size: .; j_call: TRBJ2-7; d_call: TRBD1; cdr3_nt: TGTGCCAGCAGTTACACAATGACAGGGGGCAACTACGAGCAGTACTTC; cdr3_aa: CASSYTMTGGNYEQYF
v_call: TRBV4-2; clone_size: .; j_call: TRBJ2-7; d_call: TRBD2; cdr3_nt: TGTGCCAGCAGCCAAGAAAGTTTGACTAGCGGGGCCTACGAGCAGTACTTC; cdr3_aa: CASSQESLTSGAYEQYF
v_call: TRBV19; clone_size: .; j_call: TRBJ1-2; d_call: TRBD1; cdr3_nt: TGTGCCAGTAGTATAGAACGGACAGGGACCTATGGCTACACCTTC; cdr3_aa: CASSIERTGTYGYTF
v_call: TRBV28; clone_size: .; j_call: TRBJ2-7; d_call: TRBD1; cdr3_nt: TGTGCCAGCAGTAAAAACCCCAACGACCGGGACAGCCCCTCCTACGAGCAGTACTTC; cdr3_aa: CASSKNPNDRDSPSYEQYF
v_call: TRBV4-2; clone_size: .; j_call: TRBJ2-1; d_call: TRBD2; cdr3_nt: TGTGCCAGCAGCCAAGCGGGGGGGCCTAGTTACAATGAGCAGTTCTTC; cdr3_aa: CASSQAGGPSYNEQFF
v_call: TRBV27; clone_size: .; j_call: TRBJ2-1; d_call: TRBD1; cdr3_nt: TGTGCCAGCAGTCTCGGGACAGGTCCCCACAATGAGCAGTTCTTC; cdr3_aa: CASSLGTGPHNEQFF
v_call: TRBV27; clone_size: .; j_call: TRBJ1-2; d_call: TRBD1; cdr3_nt: TGTGCCAGCAGGTCGGCAGGGGGGACCTATGGCTACACCTTC; cdr3_aa: CASRSAGGTYGYTF
v_call: TRBV7-6; clone_size: .; j_call: TRBJ2-1; d_call: TRBD1; cdr3_nt: TGTGCCAGCAGTCCTTTCCGGGACAGGGGGCGGAATGAGCAGTTCTTC; cdr3_aa: CASSPFRDRGRNEQFF
v_call: TRBV4-3; clone_size: .; j_call: TRBJ2-2; d_call: .; cdr3_nt: TGCGCCAGCAGCCAAGAGCTAAACACCGGGGAGCTGTTTTTT; cdr3_aa: CASSQELNTGELFF
v_call: TRBV7-2; clone_size: .; j_call: TRBJ2-7; d_call: .; cdr3_nt: TGTGCCAGCAGCTCCTCGGGACATCCAACACTTTCCTACGAGCAGTACTTC; cdr3_aa: CASSSSGHPTLSYEQYF
v_call: TRBV27; clone_size: .; j_call: TRBJ2-7; d_call: .; cdr3_nt: TGTGCCAGCAGTTCCGACAGCTACGAGCAGTACTTC; cdr3_aa: CASSSDSYEQYF
v_call: TRBV5-6; clone_size: .; j_call: TRBJ2-7; d_call: .; cdr3_nt: TGTGCCAGCAGCTCTCCGGGTCGCCCGCCCTACGAGCAGTACTTC; cdr3_aa: CASSSPGRPPYEQYF